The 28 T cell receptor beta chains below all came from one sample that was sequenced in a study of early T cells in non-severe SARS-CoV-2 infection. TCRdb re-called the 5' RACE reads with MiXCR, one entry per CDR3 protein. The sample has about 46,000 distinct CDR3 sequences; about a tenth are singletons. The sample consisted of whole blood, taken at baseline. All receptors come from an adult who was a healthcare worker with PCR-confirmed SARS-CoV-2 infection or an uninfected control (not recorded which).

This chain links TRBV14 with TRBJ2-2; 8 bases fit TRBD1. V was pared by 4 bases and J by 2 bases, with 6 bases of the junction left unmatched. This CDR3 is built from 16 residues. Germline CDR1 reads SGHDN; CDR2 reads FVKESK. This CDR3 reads CASSRGTGTNTGELFF. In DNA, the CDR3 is TGTGCCAGCAGCCGGGGGACAGGAACTAACACCGGGGAGCTGTTTTTT.

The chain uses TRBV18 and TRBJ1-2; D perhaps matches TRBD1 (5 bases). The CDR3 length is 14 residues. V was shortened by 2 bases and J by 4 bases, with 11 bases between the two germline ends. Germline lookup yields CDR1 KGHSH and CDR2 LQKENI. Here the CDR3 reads CASSPSDSPYGYTF. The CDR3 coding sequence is TGTGCCAGCTCACCATCCGACAGCCCCTATGGCTACACCTTC.

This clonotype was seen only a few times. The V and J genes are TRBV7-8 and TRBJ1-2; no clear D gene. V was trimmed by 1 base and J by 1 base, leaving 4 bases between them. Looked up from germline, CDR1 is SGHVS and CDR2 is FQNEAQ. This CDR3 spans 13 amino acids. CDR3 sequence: CASSLDLNYGYTF. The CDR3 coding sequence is TGTGCCAGCAGCTTAGACCTTAACTATGGCTACACCTTC.

The CDR3 sequence is CASSSQGGNQPQHF. The CDR3, as DNA: TGTGCCAGCAGCTCGCAGGGAGGCAATCAGCCCCAGCATTTT. This chain links TRBV7-2 with TRBJ1-5, with a weak D call TRBD1 (5 bases). This CDR3 has 14 amino acids. The V and J ends lost 4 bases and 2 bases respectively, with 9 bases between them. Germline CDR1 and CDR2: SGHTA and FQGNSA.

DNA of the CDR3: TGCAGCGCCCCGGGACTACCACCCCTAAGGCACAATGAGCAGTTCTTC. Protein: CSAPGLPPLRHNEQFF. The V gene is TRBV29-1, the J gene TRBJ2-1, with TRBD2 identical over 7 bases. The V gene end was trimmed by 7 bases and the J gene end by 5 bases; junction bases not matched to a gene: 17. The CDR3 runs to 16 residues. CDR1 is SQVTM and CDR2 is ANQGSEA in the germline V gene.

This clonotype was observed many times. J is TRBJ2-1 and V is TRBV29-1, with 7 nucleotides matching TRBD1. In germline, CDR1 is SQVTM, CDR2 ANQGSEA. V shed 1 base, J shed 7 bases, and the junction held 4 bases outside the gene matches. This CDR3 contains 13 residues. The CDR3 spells CSVEGDSRNEQFF. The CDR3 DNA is TGCAGCGTTGAAGGGGACAGTAGGAATGAGCAGTTCTTC.

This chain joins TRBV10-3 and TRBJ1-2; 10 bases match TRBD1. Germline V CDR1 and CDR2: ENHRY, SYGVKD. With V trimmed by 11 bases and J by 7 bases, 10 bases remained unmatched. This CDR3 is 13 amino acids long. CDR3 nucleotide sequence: TGTGCCTACCAAGGGACAGGGGAGAGTGGCTACACCTTC. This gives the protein CAYQGTGESGYTF.

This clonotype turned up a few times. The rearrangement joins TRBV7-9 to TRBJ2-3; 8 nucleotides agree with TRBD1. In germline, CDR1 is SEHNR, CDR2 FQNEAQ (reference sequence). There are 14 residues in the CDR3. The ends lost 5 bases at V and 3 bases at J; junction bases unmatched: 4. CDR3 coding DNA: TGTGCCAGCAGCCAGGGGGCGCCGACAGATACGCAGTATTTT. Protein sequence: CASSQGAPTDTQYF. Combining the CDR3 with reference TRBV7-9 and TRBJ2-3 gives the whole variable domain DTGVSQNPRHKITKRGQNVTFRCDPISEHNRLYWYRQTLGQGPEFLTYFQNEAQLEKSRLLSDRFSAERPKGSFSTLEIQRTEQGDSAMYLCASSQGAPTDTQYFGPGTRLTVL.

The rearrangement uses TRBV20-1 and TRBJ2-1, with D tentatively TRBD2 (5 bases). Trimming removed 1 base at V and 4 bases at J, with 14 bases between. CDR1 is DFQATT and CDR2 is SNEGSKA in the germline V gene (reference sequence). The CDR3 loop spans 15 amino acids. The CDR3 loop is CSARAALAKYNEQFF. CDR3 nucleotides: TGCAGTGCTAGAGCCGCCCTAGCCAAGTACAATGAGCAGTTCTTC.

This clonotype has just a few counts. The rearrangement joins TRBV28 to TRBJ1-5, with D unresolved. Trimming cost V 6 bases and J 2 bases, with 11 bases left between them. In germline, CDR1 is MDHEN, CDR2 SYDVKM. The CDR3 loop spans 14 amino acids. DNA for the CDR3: TGTGCCAGCAGCGAAGGGCTCGGCAATCAGCCCCAGCATTTT. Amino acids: CASSEGLGNQPQHF.

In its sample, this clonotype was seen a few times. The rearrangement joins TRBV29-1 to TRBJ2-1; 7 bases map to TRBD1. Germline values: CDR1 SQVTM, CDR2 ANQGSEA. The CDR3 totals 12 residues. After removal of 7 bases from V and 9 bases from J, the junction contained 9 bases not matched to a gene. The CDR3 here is CSARQGSTEQFF. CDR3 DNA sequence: TGCAGCGCCAGACAGGGTAGCACTGAGCAGTTCTTC.

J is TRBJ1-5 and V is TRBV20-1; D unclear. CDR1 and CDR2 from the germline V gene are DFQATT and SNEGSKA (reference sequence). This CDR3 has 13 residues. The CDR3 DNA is TGCAGCGCCGTGTCGGATTTAGATCAGCCCCAGCATTTT. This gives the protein CSAVSDLDQPQHF.

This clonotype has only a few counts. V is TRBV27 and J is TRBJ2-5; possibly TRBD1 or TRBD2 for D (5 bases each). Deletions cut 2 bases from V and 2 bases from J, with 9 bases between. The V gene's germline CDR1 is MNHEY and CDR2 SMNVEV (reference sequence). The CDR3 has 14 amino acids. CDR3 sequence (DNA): TGTGCCAGCAGTTTAGGGGGACCACAAGAGACCCAGTACTTC. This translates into CASSLGGPQETQYF.

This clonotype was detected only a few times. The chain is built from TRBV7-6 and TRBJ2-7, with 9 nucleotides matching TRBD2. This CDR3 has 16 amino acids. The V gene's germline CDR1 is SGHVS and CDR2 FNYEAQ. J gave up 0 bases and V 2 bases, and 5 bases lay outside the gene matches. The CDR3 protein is CASSLSASGDSYEQYF. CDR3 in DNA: TGTGCCAGCAGCTTATCGGCTAGCGGGGACTCCTACGAGCAGTACTTC.

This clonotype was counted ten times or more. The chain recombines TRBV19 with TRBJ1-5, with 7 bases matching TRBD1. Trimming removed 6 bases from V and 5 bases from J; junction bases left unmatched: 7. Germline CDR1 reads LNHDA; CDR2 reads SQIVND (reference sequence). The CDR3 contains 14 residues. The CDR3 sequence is CASSWDSLYQPQHF. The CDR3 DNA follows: TGTGCCAGTAGCTGGGACAGTCTATATCAGCCCCAGCATTTT.

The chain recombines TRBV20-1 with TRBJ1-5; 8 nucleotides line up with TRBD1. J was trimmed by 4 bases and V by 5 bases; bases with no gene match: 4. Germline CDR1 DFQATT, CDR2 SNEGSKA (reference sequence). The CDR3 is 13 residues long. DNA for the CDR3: TGCAGTGCTGCGGACAGGGAAAATCAGCCCCAGCATTTT. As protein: CSAADRENQPQHF.

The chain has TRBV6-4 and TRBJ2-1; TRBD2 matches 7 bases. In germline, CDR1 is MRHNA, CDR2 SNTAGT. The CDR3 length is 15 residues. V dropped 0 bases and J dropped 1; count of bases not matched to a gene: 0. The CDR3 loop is CASSDSSGSYNEQFF. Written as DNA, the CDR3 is TGTGCCAGCAGTGACTCTAGCGGGTCCTACAATGAGCAGTTCTTC.

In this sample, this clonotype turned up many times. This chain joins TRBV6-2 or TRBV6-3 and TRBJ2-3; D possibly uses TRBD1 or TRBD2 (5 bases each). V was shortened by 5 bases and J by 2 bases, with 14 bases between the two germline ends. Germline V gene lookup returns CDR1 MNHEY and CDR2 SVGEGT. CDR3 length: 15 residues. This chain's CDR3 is CASSLAVGPTDTQYF. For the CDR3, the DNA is TGTGCCAGCAGTCTAGCAGTGGGGCCCACAGATACGCAGTATTTT.

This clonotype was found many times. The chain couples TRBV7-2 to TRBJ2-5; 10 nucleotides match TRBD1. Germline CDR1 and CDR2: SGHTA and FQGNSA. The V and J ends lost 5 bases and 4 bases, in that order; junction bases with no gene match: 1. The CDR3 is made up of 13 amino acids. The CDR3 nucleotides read TGTGCCAGCAGCCGGGACAGGGGAGAGACCCAGTACTTC. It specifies CASSRDRGETQYF.

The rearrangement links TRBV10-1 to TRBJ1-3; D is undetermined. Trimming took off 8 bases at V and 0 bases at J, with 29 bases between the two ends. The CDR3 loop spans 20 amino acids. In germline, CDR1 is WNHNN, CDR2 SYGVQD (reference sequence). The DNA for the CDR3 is TGCGCCAGCGTCATACACTTCGGACGGGCGGGTAAACTCTCTGGAAACACCATATATTTT. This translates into CASVIHFGRAGKLSGNTIYF.

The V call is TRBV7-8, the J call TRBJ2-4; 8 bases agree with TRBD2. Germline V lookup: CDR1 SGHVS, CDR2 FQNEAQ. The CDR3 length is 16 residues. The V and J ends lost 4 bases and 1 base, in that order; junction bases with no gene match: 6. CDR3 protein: CASSSAGGSAKNIQYF. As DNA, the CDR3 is TGTGCCAGCAGCTCCGCGGGGGGCTCGGCCAAAAACATTCAGTACTTC.

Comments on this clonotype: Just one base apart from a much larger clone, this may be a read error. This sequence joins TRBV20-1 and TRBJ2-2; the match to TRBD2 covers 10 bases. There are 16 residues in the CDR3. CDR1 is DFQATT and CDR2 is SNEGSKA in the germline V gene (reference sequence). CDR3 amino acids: CSARPGLAKNIGELFF. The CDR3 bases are TGCAGTGCAAGGCCGGGACTAGCGAAGAACATCGGGGAGCTGTTTTTT.

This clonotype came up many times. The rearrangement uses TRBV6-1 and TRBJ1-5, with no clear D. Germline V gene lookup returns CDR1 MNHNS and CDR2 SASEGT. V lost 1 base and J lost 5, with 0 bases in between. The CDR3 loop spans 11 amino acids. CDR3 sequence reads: CASSEDQPQHF. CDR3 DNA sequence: TGTGCCAGCAGTGAAGATCAGCCCCAGCATTTT.

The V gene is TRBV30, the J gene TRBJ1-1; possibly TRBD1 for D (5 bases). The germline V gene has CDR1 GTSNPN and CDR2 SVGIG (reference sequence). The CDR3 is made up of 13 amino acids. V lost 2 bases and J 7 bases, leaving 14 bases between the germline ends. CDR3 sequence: CAWSLSRVDEAFF. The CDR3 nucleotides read TGTGCCTGGAGTTTAAGCAGGGTGGATGAAGCTTTCTTT.

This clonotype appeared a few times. The CDR3 protein is CSGADDSYEQYF. CDR3 nucleotide sequence: TGCAGTGGCGCGGATGACTCCTACGAGCAGTACTTC. The chain uses TRBV20-1 and TRBJ2-7, with unresolved D. The CDR3 is 12 residues long. V gave up 7 bases and J gave up 0 bases, with 10 bases separating them. Germline CDR1 DFQATT, CDR2 SNEGSKA (reference sequence).

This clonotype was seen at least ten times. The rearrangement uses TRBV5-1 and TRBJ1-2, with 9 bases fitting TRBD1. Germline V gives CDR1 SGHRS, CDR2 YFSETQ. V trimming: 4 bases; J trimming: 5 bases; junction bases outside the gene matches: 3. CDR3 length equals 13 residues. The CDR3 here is CASSTDRGYGYTF. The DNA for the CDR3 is TGCGCCAGCAGCACGGACAGGGGTTATGGCTACACCTTC.

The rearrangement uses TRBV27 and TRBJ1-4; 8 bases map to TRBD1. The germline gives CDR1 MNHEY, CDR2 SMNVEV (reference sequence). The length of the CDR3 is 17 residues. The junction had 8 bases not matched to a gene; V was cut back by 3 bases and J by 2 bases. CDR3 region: CASSFRTGWMTNEKLFF. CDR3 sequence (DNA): TGTGCCAGCAGTTTCCGGACAGGGTGGATGACTAATGAAAAACTGTTTTTT.

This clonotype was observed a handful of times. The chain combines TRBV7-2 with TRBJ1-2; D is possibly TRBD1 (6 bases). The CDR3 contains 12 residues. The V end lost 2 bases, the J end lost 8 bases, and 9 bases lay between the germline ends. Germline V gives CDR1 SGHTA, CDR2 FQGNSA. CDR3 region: CASSLNRAGYTF. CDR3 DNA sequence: TGTGCCAGCAGCTTAAACAGGGCGGGCTACACCTTC.